This paragraph covers one TCR beta chain sequence. Its antigen is unknown. Germline assignment: CDR1 SGHDT and CDR2 YYEEEE. V lost 4 bases and J lost 6, with 14 bases in between. The CDR3 has 14 amino acids. The data stem from a study of post-analysis software for immune sequencing data. On the study more broadly: Recorded subtypes: relapsing-remitting, secondary progressive, progressive-relapsing; some patients unannotated. General observations from the study: The study found significantly lower normalized Chao1 diversity in multiple sclerosis patients than in controls. Patients showed TRBV5-6, TRBV5-1 and TRBV20-1 among roughly 5 TRBV segments more frequent than in controls. Strong co-clustering by F measure was seen for same-batch samples.

Presence of unique molecular identifiers characterized the TCR beta cDNA libraries. Starting from about 0.98 to 11 million T cells, the study yielded approximately 500,000 cDNA molecules. TCRdb re-called the PCR reads through MiXCR, storing one row per CDR3 protein. The repertoire holds hundreds of thousands of distinct CDR3 sequences, approximately 57% seen once, with approximately 4.2% in the top ten. This clonotype was sampled from a girl between 5 and 17 years old with multiple sclerosis. The sample consisted of blood. This rearrangement joins TRBV5-6 to TRBJ2-1; tentative D call: TRBD2 (6 bases). In nucleotides, the CDR3 is TGTGCCAGCAGCGTGGTAGCGGTCCCCAATGAGCAGTTCTTC. Encoded protein: CASSVVAVPNEQFF.